Each of the 24 T cell receptor beta chains below was sequenced from the same sample in a study of T-cell reconstitution after alpha-beta-depleted transplantation in children. This sample's TCRbeta library carried unique molecular identifier barcodes. A single record per CDR3 protein comes from TCRdb applying MiXCR to the PCR reads. The table has some 600,000 distinct CDR3 sequences, 16% seen once. The source material was PBMCs from the stem cell graft donor, sampled from the stem cell graft. The receptors were sampled from a human donor who donated a stem cell graft to a child with acute myeloid leukemia.

The chain links TRBV9 to TRBJ2-1, with D possibly TRBD2 on 5 matching bases. The CDR3 spans 15 residues. V was clipped by 0 bases and J by 2 bases, with 9 bases between them. The germline V gene has CDR1 SGDLS and CDR2 YYNGEE. The CDR3 DNA sequence: TGTGCCAGCAGCGTAGGAGGAGCGGCCTACAATGAGCAGTTCTTC. Amino acid sequence: CASSVGGAAYNEQFF.

This clonotype was counted ten times or more. The chain links TRBV6-5 to TRBJ2-1; possible D gene TRBD2, 5 bases. The CDR3 contains 11 residues. Trimming stripped 3 bases from V and 9 bases from J, with 6 bases between. Germline CDR1 and CDR2: MNHEY and SVGAGI. The CDR3 sequence is CASSYLAEQFF. DNA for the CDR3: TGTGCCAGCAGTTATCTAGCTGAGCAGTTCTTC.

This clonotype was found many times. This chain joins TRBV9 and TRBJ2-3; D remains unclear. This CDR3 has 13 residues. Germline assignment: CDR1 SGDLS and CDR2 YYNGEE. The V end lost 0 bases, the J end lost 3 bases, and 5 bases lay between the germline ends. The CDR3 nucleotides read TGTGCCAGCAGCGTAGCTCCAACAGATACGCAGTATTTT. It yields the protein CASSVAPTDTQYF.

The chain employs TRBV25-1 and TRBJ1-3; D is unclear. Germline CDR1 and CDR2: MGHDK and SYGVNS. V lost 4 bases, J lost 11 bases, and 12 bases lay in between. The CDR3 has 12 amino acids. The CDR3 region is CASSGPLMAIYF. DNA for the CDR3: TGTGCCAGCAGTGGCCCCCTTATGGCCATATATTTT.

This clonotype was observed a handful of times. V usage is TRBV7-9 and J usage is TRBJ2-5; the match to TRBD2 covers 10 bases. The V segment lost 8 bases and the J segment 5 bases; nucleotides outside the gene matches: 8. The germline gives CDR1 SEHNR, CDR2 FQNEAQ (reference sequence). The CDR3 length is 14 residues. The CDR3 coding sequence is TGTGCCAGCTCATCTAGCGGGGGACGCGAGACCCAGTACTTC. This gives the protein CASSSSGGRETQYF.

This clonotype occurred a few times. J is TRBJ2-1 and V is TRBV7-2, with a possible D match to TRBD1 (6 bases). The CDR3 contains 16 residues. Trimming left V 5 bases short and J 6 bases short, with 20 bases between. Looked up from germline, CDR1 is SGHTA and CDR2 is FQGNSA. CDR3 nucleotide sequence: TGTGCCAGCAGCCCCAGGGGTACAGGAAGGTCCAATGAGCAGTTCTTC. This codes for CASSPRGTGRSNEQFF.

This clonotype has ten or more counts. The chain recombines TRBV5-6 with TRBJ2-4, with 8 positions matching TRBD2. The V gene's germline CDR1 is SGHDT and CDR2 YYEEEE. Trimming cost V 4 bases and J 3 bases; bases outside gene matches: 9. This CDR3 has 16 residues. The CDR3 DNA sequence: TGTGCCAGCAGCCTTCTTGCGGGGGGAATCAAAAACATTCAGTACTTC. Encoded protein: CASSLLAGGIKNIQYF. Combining the CDR3 with reference TRBV5-6 and TRBJ2-4 gives the whole variable domain DAGVTQSPTHLIKTRGQQVTLRCSPKSGHDTVSWYQQALGQGPQFIFQYYEEEERQRGNFPDRFSGHQFPNYSSELNVNALLLGDSALYLCASSLLAGGIKNIQYFGAGTRLSVL.

For the CDR3, the DNA is TGTGCCACCAATATTGAACAGGCCTCCTTTACCCTAGTTCCGGGTGCATTGGAGACCCAGTACTTC. Encoded protein: CATNIEQASFTLVPGALETQYF. This chain links TRBV15 with TRBJ2-5; D is perhaps TRBD1 (5 bases). The germline V gene has CDR1 LNHNV and CDR2 YYDKDF (reference sequence). The V end was cut by 7 bases, the J end by 5 bases, with 41 bases between. CDR3 length: 22 residues.

There are many counts of this clonotype. CDR3 loop: CASSQGTSGAQETQYF. The CDR3 region has the DNA TGTGCCAGCAGCCAAGGGACTAGCGGGGCGCAAGAGACCCAGTACTTC. This sequence joins TRBV4-2 and TRBJ2-5; 12 bases map to TRBD2. Germline assignment: CDR1 LGHNA and CDR2 YNFKEQ. This CDR3 spans 16 amino acids. V trimming: 1 base; J trimming: 2 bases; junction bases outside the gene matches: 2.

CDR3 nucleotide sequence: TGCAGCGTTGCCGGGACAGGAACCTACAATGAGCAGTTCTTC. Its protein product is CSVAGTGTYNEQFF. The rearrangement uses TRBV29-1 and TRBJ2-1, with 8 bases fitting TRBD1. The V gene end was trimmed by 4 bases and the J gene end by 2 bases; junction bases not matched to a gene: 4. The CDR3 is 14 residues long. Germline V gene data show CDR1 as SQVTM and CDR2 as ANQGSEA.

This clonotype was detected a few times. V usage is TRBV5-4 and J usage is TRBJ1-2, with 10 bases aligning to TRBD1. The germline V gene has CDR1 SGHNT and CDR2 YYREEE (reference sequence). The CDR3 has 15 residues. V lost 3 bases and J lost 2; bases outside the gene matches: 4. CDR3 sequence: CASSSRDRGNYGYTF. The CDR3 coding sequence is TGTGCCAGCAGCTCTCGGGACAGGGGCAACTATGGCTACACCTTC.

This clonotype occurred many times. This chain links TRBV7-2 with TRBJ2-7; 11 bases fit TRBD2. This CDR3 spans 15 amino acids. The germline V gene encodes CDR1 SGHTA and CDR2 FQGNSA. The V gene end was trimmed by 5 bases and the J gene end by 2 bases; junction bases not matched to a gene: 5. The chain's CDR3 is CASSRGTSGPYEQYF. The CDR3, as DNA: TGTGCCAGCAGCCGCGGGACTAGCGGTCCCTACGAGCAGTACTTC.

This clonotype has just a few counts. The chain recombines TRBV5-1 with TRBJ1-1, with D perhaps matching TRBD1 (5 bases). V was shortened by 0 bases and J by 6 bases, with 12 bases between the two germline ends. The CDR3 length is 14 residues. CDR1 and CDR2 from the germline V gene are SGHRS and YFSETQ. CDR3 sequence reads: CASSLDSQGAEAFF. The CDR3 DNA reads as TGCGCCAGCAGCTTGGATAGTCAGGGCGCTGAAGCTTTCTTT.

CDR3 in DNA: TGTGCCAGCAGCTCCCAGGGCATATCTGGGGCCAACGTCCTGACTTTC. Translating it yields CASSSQGISGANVLTF. The genes are TRBV7-2 and TRBJ2-6; maybe TRBD1 (5 bases). Germline CDR1 SGHTA, CDR2 FQGNSA. CDR3 length equals 16 residues. Between the trimmed V and J ends, which lost 4 bases and 1 base, there was a span of 11 bases. Full variable domain (outside the CDR3, taken from reference TRBV7-2 and TRBJ2-6): GAGVSQSPSNKVTEKGKDVELRCDPISGHTALYWYRQSLGQGLEFLIYFQGNSAPDKSGLPSDRFSAERTGGSVSTLTIQRTQQEDSAVYLCASSSQGISGANVLTFGAGSRLTVL.

This clonotype was seen at least ten times. V is TRBV6-5 and J is TRBJ2-6; maybe TRBD1 (6 bases). V lost 0 bases and J 2 bases, leaving 11 bases between the germline ends. In germline, CDR1 is MNHEY, CDR2 SVGAGI. CDR3 size: 17 residues. DNA of the CDR3: TGTGCCAGCAGTTACTCACGGCACAGGGCTGGGGCCAACGTCCTGACTTTC. Amino acid sequence: CASSYSRHRAGANVLTF.

Only a few counts were recorded for this clonotype. DNA of the CDR3: TGCAGCGCTCTATCCGGGACAGGGGTCACCGGGGAGCTGTTTTTT. It yields the protein CSALSGTGVTGELFF. This rearrangement joins TRBV29-1 to TRBJ2-2; TRBD1 matches at 10 bases. With 7 bases clipped from V and 4 bases from J, the junction kept 9 bases outside the gene matches. CDR3 length: 15 residues. Germline V CDR1 and CDR2: SQVTM, ANQGSEA.

This rearrangement joins TRBV7-9 to TRBJ2-3; D remains ambiguous. The CDR3 length is 17 residues. The V and J ends lost 5 bases and 0 bases respectively, with 18 bases between them. In germline, CDR1 is SEHNR, CDR2 FQNEAQ (reference sequence). CDR3 residues: CASSPPKESFSTDTQYF. The DNA for the CDR3 is TGTGCCAGCAGCCCCCCCAAGGAGTCATTTAGCACAGATACGCAGTATTTT.

V is TRBV5-1 and J is TRBJ1-2; no definite D call. V shed 0 bases and J shed 2 bases, with 11 bases lying between them. CDR3 length: 15 residues. Germline values: CDR1 SGHRS, CDR2 YFSETQ. DNA of the CDR3: TGCGCCAGCAGCTTGGAGGGCAGGACGAACTATGGCTACACCTTC. Residues: CASSLEGRTNYGYTF. The whole variable domain, remainder taken from reference TRBV5-1 and TRBJ1-2, is KAGVTQTPRYLIKTRGQQVTLSCSPISGHRSVSWYQQTPGQGLQFLFEYFSETQRNKGNFPGRFSGRQFSNSRSEMNVSTLELGDSALYLCASSLEGRTNYGYTFGSGTRLTVV.

Comments on this clonotype: A read error may explain this, as a much larger clone is one base away. The CDR3 DNA reads as TGTGCCAGCAGACTAAGGGGATCGGGCGAACTGTATTCACCCCTCCACTTT. Amino acid sequence: CASRLRGSGELYSPLHF. The J gene is TRBJ1-6, the V gene TRBV7-2; weak D call: TRBD1 (5 bases). The CDR3 extends over 17 amino acids. With 6 bases removed from V and 8 bases from J, the gap between germline ends came to 23 bases. Germline CDR1 SGHTA, CDR2 FQGNSA.

To note about this clonotype: Germline and junction disagree at one end, which may indicate a read error. The chain employs TRBV5-6 and TRBJ1-3, with D maybe TRBD1 (6 bases). The CDR3 length is 16 residues. The germline V gene encodes CDR1 SGHDT and CDR2 YYEEEE. The CDR3 region is CACSLFGGLGGNTIYF. The CDR3 DNA sequence: TGTGCCTGCAGCTTGTTTGGGGGGCTGGGTGGAAACACCATATATTTT.

This clonotype showed up many times. The rearrangement uses TRBV20-1 and TRBJ2-3, with D perhaps matching TRBD1 or TRBD2 (5 bases each). Germline CDR1 reads DFQATT; CDR2 reads SNEGSKA (reference sequence). Trimming shortened V by 4 bases and J by 0 bases, and 23 bases separated the two germline ends. This CDR3 comprises 18 residues. As DNA, the CDR3 is TGCAGTGCTATATACCCGTTACCAGGGACCACTAGCACAGATACGCAGTATTTT. Amino acids: CSAIYPLPGTTSTDTQYF.

This clonotype was observed a handful of times. The chain combines TRBV6-1 with TRBJ1-1, with 7 bases identical to TRBD1. The CDR3 length is 14 residues. The germline V gene has CDR1 MNHNS and CDR2 SASEGT. V was pared by 6 bases and J by 4 bases, with 8 bases of the junction left unmatched. This CDR3 reads CASRPDRVSTEAFF. CDR3 DNA: TGTGCCAGCAGACCCGACAGGGTTAGCACTGAAGCTTTCTTT.

This clonotype was counted ten times or more. The chain joins TRBV29-1 to TRBJ1-2, with D hard to call. V was trimmed by 4 bases and J by 5 bases, leaving 11 bases between them. Germline assignment: CDR1 SQVTM and CDR2 ANQGSEA. The CDR3 length is 12 residues. The CDR3 spells CSVVGQDYGYTF. In nucleotides, the CDR3 is TGCAGCGTTGTAGGGCAGGATTATGGCTACACCTTC.

This clonotype appeared a few times. The chain couples TRBV12-3 or TRBV12-4 to TRBJ2-3; D uncertain. There are 15 residues in the CDR3. The germline V and J ends were trimmed by 3 bases and 3 bases, with 13 bases remaining between them. The CDR3 coding sequence is TGTGCCAGCAGTTTGACCGTAACCGGTACAGATACGCAGTATTTT. This translates into CASSLTVTGTDTQYF.